This paragraph covers one T cell receptor beta chain sequence. This clone's antigen is unknown. Within one base of it there is no much larger clone, and no base qualities were kept. This entry is derived from a study of CD8+CD57+ T cells in acquired aplastic anemia (dated by TCRdb to 2016 to 2019). Some background on the complete study: On average, sorted CD4+ and CD8+ cells yielded 2.5 to 3.5 ug of extracted DNA, with a range of roughly 0.18 to 27.4 ug. Healthy donor samples averaged around 9.8 million reads for CD4+ and roughly 11 million for CD8+ cells. The research as a whole found: No significant difference in CD8+ Simpson's diversity was found between patients and healthy controls (P=0.060). Around 27 CD8+ CDR3 sequences were found to be shared between patients and controls, but these sequences appeared to be highly expressed in patients and within the immunodominant clones of the patients.

In this study, sorted CD4+ and CD8+ T cells from the blood of healthy subjects and of severe aplastic anemia patients had their TCR repertoires deep-sequenced. Ficoll-Paque density gradient centrifugation was used to isolate peripheral blood mononuclear cells. Before DNA extraction, CD4+ and CD8+ T cells were sorted with FACS or magnetic beads. Genomic DNA was used as template for profiling of TCR beta VDJ combinations and CDR3 sequences. TCR repertoire sequencing was run on an Illumina HiSeq 2000. The original methods were these. TRBV/TRBJ rearrangement plots, CDR3 size and DJ length profiles, and Simpson's diversity index were used to assess repertoires. The most abundant DNA sequence in the deep sequencing data was taken as the immunodominant clone. CDR3 amino acid sequences were checked for sharing across subjects and were also compared against the VDJdb database and published repertoires. The public reads were reprocessed in TCRdb via fastp at Q25 and MiXCR, keeping in-frame beta chains. Rows are combined by CDR3 protein, so each entry shows the most common genes and DNA. Here the V and J calls rest on TCRdb's processing, not on the authors' analysis. The sample contains around 180,000 distinct CDR3 sequences, just under 65% of them found a single time. The ten largest clones add up to 45% to 50% of the sample.

At the junction V is shortened by 0 bases and J by 2 bases, with 6 bases in between. There are 14 amino acids in the CDR3, from cysteine to phenylalanine inclusive. The kept DNA is CDR3 alone, 42 bases in frame from the first base. The CDR1 and CDR2 encoded by the germline V gene are SGHRS and YFSETQ. Sequenced sample: sorted CD4+, CD8+, or CD8+CD57+ T cells (not recorded which) from PBMCs. This TCR was recovered from a human donor in good health. The chain couples TRBV5-1 to TRBJ1-5; the D gene identity is not certain. The CDR3 loop reads CASSLDTGNQPQHF. The DNA sequence reads TGCGCCAGCAGCTTGGACACAGGCAATCAGCCCCAGCATTTT.